This TCR beta chain was sequenced in a study of tumor-infiltrating lymphocytes in glioblastoma multiforme. On this clonotype itself: One end of the junction varies from germline; a read error may be responsible.

TCRB libraries came from RNA via three nested multiplex PCR rounds. These TCRB libraries lack any described unique molecular identifiers. TCRdb re-called the multiplex PCR reads through MiXCR, storing one row per CDR3 protein. The data contain thousands of distinct CDR3 sequences, about 70% of them singletons. The V gene's germline CDR1 is SGHDN and CDR2 FVKESK. The CDR3 is 15 residues long. The sequenced sample was brain tumor tissue. The TCR was taken from a male donor with glioblastoma. The chain links TRBV14 to TRBJ2-1; no firm D call. The CDR3 reads CASSQDLGPYNGQFF. The CDR3 DNA reads as TGTGCCAGCAGCCAAGATTTGGGTCCCTACAATGGGCAGTTCTTC.